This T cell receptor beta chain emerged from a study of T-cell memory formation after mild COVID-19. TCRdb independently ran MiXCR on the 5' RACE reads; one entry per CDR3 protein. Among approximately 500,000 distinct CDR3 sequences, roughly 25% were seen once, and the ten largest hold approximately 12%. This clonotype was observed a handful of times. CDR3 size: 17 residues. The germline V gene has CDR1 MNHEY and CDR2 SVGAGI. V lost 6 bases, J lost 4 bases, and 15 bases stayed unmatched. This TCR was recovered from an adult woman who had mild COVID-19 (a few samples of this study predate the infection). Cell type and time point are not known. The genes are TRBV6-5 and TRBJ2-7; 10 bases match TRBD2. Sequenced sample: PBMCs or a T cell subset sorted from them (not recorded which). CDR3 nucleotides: TGTGCCAGCAGAACCCAAGGAAGTCTAGCGGGAGCGTACGAGCAGTACTTC. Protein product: CASRTQGSLAGAYEQYF.